This T cell receptor (beta chain) was sequenced in a study of T cell changes during pregnancy in multiple sclerosis. Profiled with immunoSEQ multiplex PCR; TCRdb holds only in-frame clones, not every one. The repertoire holds 40,000 or so clones, with roughly 88% as singletons. Germline CDR1 and CDR2: SEHNR and FQNEAQ (reference sequence). The CDR3 spans 15 residues. Trimming cost V 5 bases and J 8 bases; bases outside gene matches: 12. The chain couples TRBV7-9 to TRBJ2-1; 7 bases agree with TRBD1. Sequences were derived from CD8+ T cells from peripheral blood mononuclear cells, sampled in the first trimester of pregnancy. The clonotype originates from a female donor with multiple sclerosis, enrolled in a pregnancy study. The CDR3 here is CASSRIRRTGDEQFF. DNA of the CDR3: TGTGCCAGCAGCCGAATTCGTAGGACAGGCGATGAGCAGTTCTTC.